What follows describes a single T cell receptor (beta chain). The sample belongs to a study of blood T cell repertoires in COVID-19. About the research overall: Researchers got acute and convalescent COVID-19 samples from the United States, Italy and Spain.

There are 14 residues in the CDR3. In germline, CDR1 is MNHEY, CDR2 SVGEGT. J was trimmed by 4 bases and V by 2 bases; bases with no gene match: 5. How the authors handled the data: Reference gene primers were amplified, and this amplification served to estimate nucleated cell counts. The repertoire was sequenced with immunoSEQ multiplex PCR; TCRdb's copy has only in-frame clones and lacks some. V and J calls and clone size are as listed in that table; D and trimming were resolved from the DNA. The sample records tens of thousands of clones, approximately 80% being singletons. The chain carries TRBV6-2 or TRBV6-3 and TRBJ2-7, with TRBD2 identical over 7 bases. The source is a man aged 70-80 years with COVID-19, enrolled during active disease. Sequenced material: peripheral blood. CDR3 loop: CASSYGGGRYEQYF. CDR3 sequence (DNA): TGTGCCAGCAGTTACGGGGGAGGGCGTTACGAGCAGTACTTC.